The TCR beta chain under discussion was sequenced for a study of cytomegalovirus exposure and HLA in healthy donors. Looking at the study overall: Membership in the Caucasian-associated ancestry cluster was found for around 81% of roughly 360 genotyped donors. Study results and caveats: Associated with cytomegalovirus, according to the listing, were 164 TCR beta chains. In a later analysis, more than 15,000 TCR beta sequences were associated with HLA alleles at 0.05 false discovery rate. Reports indicate that TCR beta sequences accurately predicted the HLA-A and HLA-B alleles of most subjects.

This clone was counted a few times. The antigen is unknown. 13 Jbeta primers and 60 Vbeta primers were used for the PCR. The repertoire was sequenced with immunoSEQ multiplex PCR; TCRdb's copy has only in-frame clones and lacks some. The sample carries over 130,000 clones, roughly 80% recorded once. Sequencing input: PBMCs. This TCR was sampled from a female donor in good health and CMV-seronegative.

CDR3 region: CASSEEVAGGFTDTQYF. CDR3 DNA: TGTGCCAGCAGTGAGGAAGTGGCAGGGGGCTTCACAGATACGCAGTATTTT. This chain joins TRBV6-1 and TRBJ2-3; 8 bases fit TRBD1. Germline CDR1 is MNHNS and CDR2 is SASEGT. The junction had 10 bases not matched to a gene; V was cut back by 3 bases and J by 2 bases. The CDR3 has 17 amino acids.